This T cell receptor beta chain originates from a study of blood T cell repertoires in COVID-19. Study-wide background: Some COVID-19 samples were acute and others convalescent; all came from the United States, Italy and Spain.

Study processing details: Estimates of nucleated cell counts were drawn from the amplification of reference gene primers. Generated by immunoSEQ multiplex PCR, the TCRdb table keeps only in-frame clones and is missing some. V and J calls and clone size are as listed in that table; D and trimming were resolved from the DNA. The repertoire holds 280,000 or so clones, around 88% seen once, with about 5.7% in the top ten. Residents of about two dozen US areas, aged about 18 to 95 years, made up the participants. Researchers sorted participants into cohorts using their self-reported clinical history. The CDR3 is made up of 15 amino acids. Germline CDR1 SSHAT, CDR2 FNYEAQ (reference sequence). Regarding this clone: The junction and the germline gene differ at one end; a read error may be behind it.

Sequenced: PBMCs or T cells enriched from blood (not recorded which). V is TRBV7-7 and J is TRBJ2-5; D gene uncertain. The origin of this receptor is a woman in her forties who had recovered from COVID-19. The CDR3 coding sequence is TGTGCTAGCAGCTTAGAGAGATCACGTCTGGAGACCCAGTACTTC. Translated: CASSLERSRLETQYF.